This T cell receptor (beta chain) was identified in a study of blood T cell repertoires in COVID-19. Study overall: Acute and convalescent COVID-19 samples came from the United States, Italy and Spain. T cells, B-cell-depleted T cells, or PBMCs provided the cDNA or gDNA that served as material.

Germline V gene data show CDR1 as SGHTA and CDR2 as FQGTGA. CDR3 length: 12 amino acids. The V end was cut by 5 bases, the J end by 8 bases, with 12 bases between. Only one count was recorded for this clone. The repertoire was sequenced with immunoSEQ multiplex PCR; TCRdb's copy has only in-frame clones and lacks some. Among tens of thousands of clones, around 85% were seen once, and the ten largest hold roughly 15%. This clonotype originated in a human donor in a cohort sampled during active COVID-19. V is TRBV7-3 and J is TRBJ1-1, with D unresolved. The sequenced material came from peripheral blood. The CDR3 loop is CASSRGAEEAFF. The CDR3 region has the DNA TGTGCCAGCAGCCGAGGCGCAGAAGAAGCTTTCTTT.